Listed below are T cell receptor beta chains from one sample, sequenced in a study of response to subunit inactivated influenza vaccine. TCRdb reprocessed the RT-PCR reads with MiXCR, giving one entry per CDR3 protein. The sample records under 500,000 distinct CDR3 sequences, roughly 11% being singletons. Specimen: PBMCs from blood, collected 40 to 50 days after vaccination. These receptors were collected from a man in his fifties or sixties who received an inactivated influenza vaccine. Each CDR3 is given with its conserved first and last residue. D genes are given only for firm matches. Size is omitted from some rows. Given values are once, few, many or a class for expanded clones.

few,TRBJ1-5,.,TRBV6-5,CASSSRASNQPQHF,TGTGCCAGCAGTTCCAGGGCTAGCAATCAGCCCCAGCATTTT
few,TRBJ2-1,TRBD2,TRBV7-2,CASSSPRAGLAYNEQFF,TGTGCCAGCAGCTCCCCCCGGGCGGGACTAGCCTACAATGAGCAGTTCTTC
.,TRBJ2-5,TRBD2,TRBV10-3,CAISGRSGGETQYF,TGTGCCATCAGTGGGCGGAGCGGGGGTGAGACCCAGTACTTC
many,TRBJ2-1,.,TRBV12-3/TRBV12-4,CASTPPGAEYNEQFF,TGTGCCAGCACCCCCCCCGGGGCTGAGTACAATGAGCAGTTCTTC
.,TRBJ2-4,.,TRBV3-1,CASSQGARGENIQYF,TGTGCCAGCAGCCAAGGGGCTAGGGGAGAAAACATTCAGTACTTC
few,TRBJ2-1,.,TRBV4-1,CASSHGQSSYNEQFF,TGCGCCAGCAGCCACGGACAGAGCTCCTACAATGAGCAGTTCTTC
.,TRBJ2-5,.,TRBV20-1,CSARDHGWGETQYF,TGCAGTGCTAGAGATCACGGGTGGGGGGAGACCCAGTACTTC
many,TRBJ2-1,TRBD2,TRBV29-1,CSVLGLAGSEQFF,TGCAGCGTGTTGGGACTAGCGGGGTCTGAGCAGTTCTTC
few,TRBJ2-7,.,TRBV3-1,CASSPLLSYEQYF,TGTGCCAGCAGCCCCTTACTCTCCTACGAGCAGTACTTC
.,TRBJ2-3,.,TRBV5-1,CASSLAGQPGTDTQYF,TGCGCCAGCAGCTTGGCGGGCCAACCTGGCACAGATACGCAGTATTTT
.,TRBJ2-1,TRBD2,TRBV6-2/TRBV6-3,CASSEREQWRMGNEQFF,TGTGCCAGCAGTGAGCGGGAGCAGTGGAGGATGGGCAATGAGCAGTTCTTC
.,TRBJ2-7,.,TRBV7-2,CASSYDRSYEQYF,TGTGCCAGCAGTTACGACAGGAGCTACGAGCAGTACTTC
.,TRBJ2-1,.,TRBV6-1,CDSSGRGKGYEDNEQFF,TGTGACAGCAGTGGGAGAGGAAAGGGCTACGAGGACAATGAGCAGTTCTTC
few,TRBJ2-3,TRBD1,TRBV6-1,CASRDTGGRTDTQYF,TGTGCCAGCAGGGACACAGGGGGCCGTACAGATACGCAGTATTTT
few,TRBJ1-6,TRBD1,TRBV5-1,CASSLAAGTGNSPLHF,TGCGCCAGCAGCTTGGCCGCCGGGACAGGGAATTCACCCCTCCACTTT
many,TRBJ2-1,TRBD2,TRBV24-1,CATSDRGLAGGNEQFF,TGTGCCACCAGTGACCGAGGACTAGCGGGAGGCAATGAGCAGTTCTTC
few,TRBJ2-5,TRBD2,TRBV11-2,CASSYRGREGQETQYF,TGTGCCAGCAGTTACAGAGGTCGGGAGGGCCAAGAGACCCAGTACTTC
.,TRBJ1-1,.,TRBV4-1,CASSLSGAGNTEAFF,TGCGCCAGCAGCCTTAGCGGGGCTGGGAACACTGAAGCTTTCTTT
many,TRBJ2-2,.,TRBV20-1,CSAPDSGNTGELFF,TGCAGTGCTCCGGACAGTGGGAACACCGGGGAGCTGTTTTTT
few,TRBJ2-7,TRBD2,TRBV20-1,CSARVPREGRSYEQYF,TGCAGTGCTAGAGTCCCGCGGGAGGGCCGCTCCTACGAGCAGTACTTC
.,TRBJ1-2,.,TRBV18,CASSTTGLNNYGYTF,TGTGCCAGCTCAACCACAGGGCTCAATAACTATGGCTACACCTTC
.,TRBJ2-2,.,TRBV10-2,CASTMTDTGELFF,TGCGCCAGCACCATGACAGATACCGGGGAGCTGTTTTTT
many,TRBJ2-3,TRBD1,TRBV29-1,CSFDRGTDTQYF,TGCAGCTTCGACAGGGGCACAGATACGCAGTATTTT
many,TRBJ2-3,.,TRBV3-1,CASSQDSGIDTQYF,TGTGCCAGCAGCCAAGATTCGGGGATAGATACGCAGTATTTT
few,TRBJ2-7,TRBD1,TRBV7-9,CASSLERDRQYF,TGTGCCAGCAGCTTAGAACGGGACAGGCAGTACTTC
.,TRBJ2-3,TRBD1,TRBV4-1,CASSQWTGFADTQYF,TGCGCCAGCAGCCAATGGACAGGGTTCGCAGATACGCAGTATTTT
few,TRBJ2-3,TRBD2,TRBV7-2,CASSYRAGRTDTQYF,TGTGCCAGCAGCTACAGAGCGGGACGTACAGATACGCAGTATTTT
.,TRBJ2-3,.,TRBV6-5,CASSSGLTTDTQYF,TGTGCCAGCAGTTCGGGACTCACCACAGATACGCAGTATTTT
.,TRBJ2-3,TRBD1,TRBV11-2,CASSSGTGGLIRTDTQYF,TGTGCCAGCAGCTCCGGGACAGGGGGCTTGATTAGGACAGATACGCAGTATTTT
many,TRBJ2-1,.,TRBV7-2,CASSLVATQEFF,TGTGCCAGCAGCTTAGTAGCGACACAGGAGTTCTTC
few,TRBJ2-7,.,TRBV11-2,CASSLATYSSSPYEQYF,TGTGCCAGCAGCTTAGCCACTTACTCCAGCTCTCCCTACGAGCAGTACTTC